This record looks at one T cell receptor beta chain sequence and its context. Its target is unknown. Per the germline V gene, CDR1 is LNHNV and CDR2 is YYDKDF (reference sequence). V shed 3 bases, J shed 6 bases, and the junction held 2 bases outside the gene matches. This CDR3 has 14 amino acids. TCRdb's copy holds only in-frame clones and misses some; the assay was immunoSEQ multiplex PCR. Of around 95,000 clones in the sample, about 93% were seen once. This sample was included in a study of T cell responses to AZD1222 COVID-19 vaccine. General observations from the study: Donor demographics were predominantly white British with a female majority; clonal diversity may be underestimated. Only a handful of AZD1222 recipients tested seropositive at baseline.

This clonotype was obtained from an adult in good health. The source was peripheral blood, collected on day 0 of AZD1222 vaccination. The J gene is TRBJ2-2, the V gene TRBV15; the match to TRBD1 covers 9 bases. CDR3 region: CATSRGQGPGELFF. CDR3 nucleotide sequence: TGTGCCACCAGCAGGGGACAGGGTCCCGGGGAGCTGTTTTTT. The full variable domain, in which reference TRBV15 and TRBJ2-2 provide the parts outside the CDR3, is DAMVIQNPRYQVTQFGKPVTLSCSQTLNHNVMYWYQQKSSQAPKLLFHYYDKDFNNEADTPDNFQSRRPNTSFCFLDIRSPGLGDTAMYLCATSRGQGPGELFFGEGSRLTVL.